This passage covers 23 T cell receptor beta chains from one sample sequenced in a study of blood T cell repertoires in COVID-19. Measured with immunoSEQ multiplex PCR; TCRdb has only the in-frame clones, and not every one. Altogether fewer than 90,000 clones are present, roughly 82% being singletons, with the ten largest covering roughly 10%. The specimen was peripheral blood. Every receptor here comes from a man aged 45-60 years with acute or convalescent COVID-19.

Notes on this clone: Different DNA sequences within this sample yield the same CDR3. The chain links TRBV6-2 or TRBV6-3 to TRBJ1-1; D is perhaps TRBD1 (6 bases). CDR1 is MNHEY and CDR2 is SVGEGT in the germline V gene. Trimming pared 6 bases from V and 0 bases from J, leaving 11 bases between. There are 14 residues in the CDR3. CDR3 in amino acids: CASSKTGLNTEAFF. In DNA, the CDR3 is TGTGCCAGCAGCAAAACAGGGCTGAACACTGAAGCTTTCTTT.

V gene TRBV12-3 or TRBV12-4 combines with J gene TRBJ1-1; no clear D. Trimming removed 4 bases at V and 5 bases at J, with 8 bases between. The CDR3 is 12 amino acids. The CDR3 region is CASSYRRTEAFF. Written as DNA, the CDR3 is TGTGCCAGCAGTTATCGGAGGACTGAAGCTTTCTTT.

This clone is a singleton in its sample. Here the CDR3 reads CASGDIISGYTF. The CDR3, as DNA: TGTGCCAGCGGGGACATAATAAGCGGCTACACCTTC. This chain connects TRBV12-3 or TRBV12-4 to TRBJ1-2; tentative D call: TRBD1 (6 bases). The CDR3 is made up of 12 amino acids. V lost 8 bases, J lost 8 bases, and 15 bases lay in between.

V usage is TRBV5-1 and J usage is TRBJ1-2, with D possibly TRBD1 on 6 matching bases. The V gene's germline CDR1 is SGHRS and CDR2 YFSETQ. Trimming took off 8 bases at V and 0 bases at J, with 17 bases between the two ends. This CDR3 is built from 15 residues. The CDR3 spells CASRPRDRSNYGYTF. The CDR3 nucleotides are TGCGCCAGTCGACCCCGAGACAGGTCTAACTATGGCTACACCTTC.

This chain links TRBV3-1 (or the pseudogene TRBV3-2) with TRBJ2-5, with 9 bases matching TRBD2. V lost 1 base, J lost 3 bases, and 6 bases stayed unmatched. This CDR3 is built from 16 residues. Germline V gives CDR1 LGHDT, CDR2 YNNKEL (reference sequence). As DNA, the CDR3 is TGTGCCAGCAGCCAAGTTAGCGGGGGTCCTAAAGAGACCCAGTACTTC. Encoded protein: CASSQVSGGPKETQYF.

The J gene is TRBJ1-2, the V gene TRBV6-1; D ambiguous. Germline CDR1 is MNHNS and CDR2 is SASEGT. Trimming pared 5 bases from V and 4 bases from J, leaving 14 bases between. The CDR3 has 14 amino acids. The CDR3 region has the DNA TGTGCCAGCAGTCCCGACCCCCGGGGCTATGGCTACACCTTC. Amino acids: CASSPDPRGYGYTF.

The gene calls are TRBV15 and TRBJ1-1; D is unclear. The CDR3 totals 14 residues. Trimming removed 0 bases from V and 6 bases from J, with 11 bases in between. Germline V gene data show CDR1 as LNHNV and CDR2 as YYDKDF (reference sequence). In DNA form, the CDR3 reads TGTGCCACCAGCAGAGATACGAGGGTTTCTGAAGCTTTCTTT. Its translation: CATSRDTRVSEAFF.

This CDR3 reads CASSSTGVRDTEAFF. The DNA for the CDR3 is TGTGCCAGTAGTAGTACAGGGGTGAGGGACACTGAAGCTTTCTTT. The chain links TRBV19 to TRBJ1-1, with 7 bases lining up with TRBD1. The junction had 8 bases not matched to a gene; V was cut back by 4 bases and J by 3 bases. The CDR3 loop spans 15 amino acids. CDR1 is LNHDA and CDR2 is SQIVND in the germline V gene (reference sequence). Drawing the rest from reference TRBV19 and TRBJ1-1, the complete variable domain is DGGITQSPKYLFRKEGQNVTLSCEQNLNHDAMYWYRQDPGQGLRLIYYSQIVNDFQKGDIAEGYSVSREKKESFPLTVTSAQKNPTAFYLCASSSTGVRDTEAFFGQGTRLTVV.

The rearrangement uses TRBV15 and TRBJ1-2, with D unclear. V was clipped by 5 bases and J by 4 bases, with 11 bases between them. CDR3 length: 13 amino acids. The V gene's germline CDR1 is LNHNV and CDR2 YYDKDF (reference sequence). This chain's CDR3 is CATSAVEGYGYTF. In DNA form, the CDR3 reads TGTGCCACCAGCGCCGTAGAGGGCTATGGCTACACCTTC.

The count of this clone is one. J is TRBJ1-1 and V is TRBV29-1; no clear D. Trimming removed 5 bases from V and 4 bases from J, with 11 bases in between. Per the germline V gene, CDR1 is SQVTM and CDR2 is ANQGSEA. The CDR3 consists of 12 residues. The CDR3 loop reads CSVSVLRTEAFF. The CDR3 nucleotides read TGCAGCGTTTCTGTTCTTCGCACTGAAGCTTTCTTT.

V gene TRBV7-2 combines with J gene TRBJ2-1; 8 bases line up with TRBD1. The CDR3 loop spans 15 amino acids. The ends lost 6 bases at V and 6 bases at J; junction bases unmatched: 10. From germline, CDR1 is SGHTA and CDR2 FQGNSA. The CDR3 spells CASRLTGQGGNEQFF. The CDR3 bases are TGTGCCAGCAGATTAACCGGACAGGGCGGCAATGAGCAGTTCTTC.

CDR3 region: CASSSPSNEQFF. The DNA for the CDR3 is TGCGCCAGCAGCAGCCCTTCAAATGAGCAGTTCTTC. The rearrangement uses TRBV5-1 and TRBJ2-1; D is ambiguous. V gave up 4 bases and J gave up 7 bases, with 9 bases separating them. The length of the CDR3 is 12 residues. Germline CDR1 and CDR2: SGHRS and YFSETQ.

The chain employs TRBV7-3 and TRBJ2-3; 9 bases align to TRBD1. The CDR3 contains 15 residues. V gave up 4 bases and J gave up 4 bases; unmatched junction bases: 6. CDR1 and CDR2 from the germline V gene are SGHTA and FQGTGA. DNA for the CDR3: TGTGCCAGCAGCTACCGACAGGGGGTCGCAGATACGCAGTATTTT. As protein: CASSYRQGVADTQYF.

This sequence joins TRBV20-1 and TRBJ2-1; 9 bases align to TRBD2. CDR3 length: 15 amino acids. With V trimmed by 6 bases and J by 0 bases, 6 bases remained unmatched. Looked up from germline, CDR1 is DFQATT and CDR2 is SNEGSKA (reference sequence). Here the CDR3 reads CSASSGSGSYNEQFF. The DNA for the CDR3 is TGCAGTGCAAGTAGCGGGAGTGGCTCCTACAATGAGCAGTTCTTC.

The J gene is TRBJ1-5, the V gene TRBV5-4; D perhaps matches TRBD1 (5 bases). Germline V gives CDR1 SGHNT, CDR2 YYREEE (reference sequence). The CDR3 covers 15 residues. Trimming cost V 4 bases and J 6 bases, with 17 bases left between them. Written as DNA, the CDR3 is TGTGCCAGCAGCCCCGACGGGGGGAGCGGTCAGCCCCAGCATTTT. Translating it yields CASSPDGGSGQPQHF.

The chain couples TRBV10-2 to TRBJ1-4; TRBD1 aligns across 10 bases. Unmatched junction bases numbered 3, after V lost 2 bases and J lost 6 bases. The CDR3 totals 15 residues. Germline-derived CDR1 and CDR2 are WSHSY and SAAADI. CDR3 in amino acids: CASSETGTGDEKLFF. In DNA form, the CDR3 reads TGCGCCAGCAGTGAGACCGGGACAGGGGATGAAAAACTGTTTTTT.

J is TRBJ2-5 and V is TRBV5-1, with TRBD2 identical over 10 bases. The CDR3 sequence is 14 residues long. Germline V gene lookup returns CDR1 SGHRS and CDR2 YFSETQ. The J segment lost 3 bases and the V segment lost 5 bases, leaving 4 bases of the junction unmatched. The CDR3 is CASSRGLAEETQYF. The CDR3, as DNA: TGCGCCAGCAGTCGTGGACTAGCGGAAGAGACCCAGTACTTC.

The chain is built from TRBV28 and TRBJ1-4; a possible D gene is TRBD1 (5 bases). Per the germline V gene, CDR1 is MDHEN and CDR2 is SYDVKM. CDR3 length: 14 amino acids. Trimming stripped 3 bases from V and 7 bases from J, with 12 bases between. The CDR3 loop is CASSFQGGSEKLFF. As DNA, the CDR3 is TGTGCCAGCAGTTTCCAGGGAGGGAGTGAAAAACTGTTTTTT.

The V and J genes are TRBV28 and TRBJ1-4; TRBD1 agrees at 7 bases. Germline V lookup: CDR1 MDHEN, CDR2 SYDVKM. The trim removed 7 bases at V and 4 bases at J, leaving 6 bases unmatched. This CDR3 comprises 14 residues. CDR3 in DNA: TGTGCCAGCAACCGCAGGGACAGTAATGAAAAACTGTTTTTT. This gives the protein CASNRRDSNEKLFF.

The V gene is TRBV4-1, the J gene TRBJ2-7; 7 bases are shared with TRBD2. This CDR3 has 16 residues. V lost 2 bases, J lost 0 bases, and 7 bases stayed unmatched. The germline V gene has CDR1 MGHRA and CDR2 YSYEKL. The CDR3 region is CASSQSLAVSSYEQYF. DNA for the CDR3: TGCGCCAGCAGCCAATCTCTAGCGGTGAGCTCCTACGAGCAGTACTTC.

The chain uses TRBV30 and TRBJ2-3; D gene ambiguous. V was shortened by 3 bases and J by 2 bases, with 18 bases between the two germline ends. CDR1 and CDR2 from the germline V gene are GTSNPN and SVGIG (reference sequence). This CDR3 has 16 residues. As DNA, the CDR3 is TGTGCCTGGAGCCCTAGTCCGGGTTTGGACACAGATACGCAGTATTTT. Residues: CAWSPSPGLDTDTQYF. Together with reference TRBV30 and TRBJ2-3, the CDR3 gives the full variable domain: SQTIHQWPATLVQPVGSPLSLECTVEGTSNPNLYWYRQAAGRGLQLLFYSVGIGQISSEVPQNLSASRPQDRQFILSSKKLLLSDSGFYLCAWSPSPGLDTDTQYFGPGTRLTVL.

This clone was observed once. The J gene is TRBJ2-7, the V gene TRBV19; D call uncertain. CDR1 and CDR2 from the germline V gene are LNHDA and SQIVND (reference sequence). The CDR3 covers 14 residues. Trimming removed 4 bases at V and 2 bases at J, with 12 bases between. The CDR3 coding sequence is TGTGCCAGTAGTAGTGGTATTTCTACCTACGAGCAGTACTTC. The encoded protein is CASSSGISTYEQYF. The full variable domain, in which reference TRBV19 and TRBJ2-7 provide the parts outside the CDR3, is DGGITQSPKYLFRKEGQNVTLSCEQNLNHDAMYWYRQDPGQGLRLIYYSQIVNDFQKGDIAEGYSVSREKKESFPLTVTSAQKNPTAFYLCASSSGISTYEQYFGPGTRLTVT.

This clone was detected only a few times. The rearrangement joins TRBV5-6 to TRBJ2-7; D might be TRBD2 (6 bases). Germline loops: CDR1 SGHDT, CDR2 YYEEEE. This CDR3 region has 14 residues. V lost 3 bases, J lost 5 bases, and 15 bases lay in between. The CDR3 protein is CASSWTGGRHEQYF. The CDR3, as DNA: TGTGCCAGCAGCTGGACTGGGGGGAGACACGAGCAGTACTTC. Using reference TRBV5-6 and TRBJ2-7 for the parts outside the CDR3, the full variable domain is DAGVTQSPTHLIKTRGQQVTLRCSPKSGHDTVSWYQQALGQGPQFIFQYYEEEERQRGNFPDRFSGHQFPNYSSELNVNALLLGDSALYLCASSWTGGRHEQYFGPGTRLTVT.